One sample yielded the 16 T cell receptor beta chains listed below, sequenced in a study of T cells in Graves' hyperthyroidism and ophthalmopathy. Amplified regions were TCR beta CDR3 sequences from RNA transcripts. First-round RT-PCR with HTBI primers amplified the TCR CDR3 region. From the multiplex PCR reads, TCRdb called clonotypes with MiXCR, one entry per CDR3 protein. Counted here are approximately 620,000 distinct CDR3 sequences, around 13% occurring once; the ten biggest clones make up approximately 5.7%. The specimen was blood. These TCRs come from a woman in her 30s with Graves' hyperthyroidism that later progressed to Graves' ophthalmopathy.

In this sample, this clonotype turned up many times. The chain carries TRBV27 and TRBJ2-1, with 8 positions matching TRBD1. V was pared by 4 bases and J by 8 bases, with 7 bases of the junction left unmatched. The CDR3 spans 14 residues. Germline loops: CDR1 MNHEY, CDR2 SMNVEV (reference sequence). CDR3 protein: CASSSTDRVYEQFF. CDR3 bases: TGTGCCAGCAGTTCGACGGACAGGGTCTATGAGCAGTTCTTC.

The chain combines TRBV6-1 with TRBJ1-1, with a tentative D call TRBD1 (5 bases). Per the germline V gene, CDR1 is MNHNS and CDR2 is SASEGT. Trimming pared 7 bases from V and 1 base from J, leaving 13 bases between. The CDR3 sequence is 14 residues long. The CDR3 is CASKPTAPNTEAFF. Written as DNA, the CDR3 is TGTGCCAGCAAACCGACAGCCCCGAACACTGAAGCTTTCTTT.

This clonotype was seen a single time. A much larger clone lies a single base off, so this may be a read error. V usage is TRBV20-1 and J usage is TRBJ2-3, with D maybe TRBD2 (5 bases). Germline assignment: CDR1 DFQATT and CDR2 SNEGSKA (reference sequence). This CDR3 contains 15 residues. This CDR3 reads CSAPPAAGVSDSQYF. The CDR3, as DNA: TGCAGTGCGCCCCCTGCGGCCGGGGTGTCAGATTCGCAGTATTTT.

This clonotype was seen repeatedly, ten times or more. The CDR3 protein is CSVETGQGRSYEQYF. CDR3 DNA sequence: TGCAGCGTTGAAACGGGACAGGGTAGGTCCTACGAGCAGTACTTC. The chain uses TRBV29-1 and TRBJ2-7; 9 nucleotides line up with TRBD1. This CDR3 has 15 amino acids. The germline V gene encodes CDR1 SQVTM and CDR2 ANQGSEA. V was clipped by 2 bases and J by 1 base; unmatched bases: 6.

The chain carries TRBV6-5 and TRBJ1-3; D remains unclear. Between the trimmed V and J ends, which lost 2 bases and 0 bases, there was a span of 5 bases. Per germline, CDR1 MNHEY and CDR2 SVGAGI. The CDR3 has 14 amino acids. The CDR3 nucleotides are TGTGCCAGCAGTTACCTGAGCTCTGGAAACACCATATATTTT. Amino acids: CASSYLSSGNTIYF.

This clonotype occurred many times. This chain uses TRBV5-1 with TRBJ1-5; the D gene is possibly TRBD1 (5 bases). Germline CDR1 reads SGHRS; CDR2 reads YFSETQ. The CDR3 loop spans 15 amino acids. V lost 4 bases, J lost 0 bases, and 11 bases lay in between. The CDR3 DNA reads as TGCGCCAGCAGCGCTGGGACGGATAGCAATCAGCCCCAGCATTTT. This sequence encodes CASSAGTDSNQPQHF.

This clonotype came up many times. The chain couples TRBV7-9 to TRBJ1-1; D remains unclear. CDR3 length equals 15 residues. The germline CDR1 and CDR2 sequences are SEHNR and FQNEAQ (reference sequence). V was shortened by 2 bases and J by 4 bases, with 14 bases between the two germline ends. Written as DNA, the CDR3 is TGTGCCAGCAGCTTATTCGACCCTCAGACCACTGAAGCTTTCTTT. Translated, it gives CASSLFDPQTTEAFF.

This clonotype was observed a few times. V gene TRBV7-9 combines with J gene TRBJ2-1; 8 bases agree with TRBD2. Per the germline V gene, CDR1 is SEHNR and CDR2 is FQNEAQ (reference sequence). The CDR3 covers 16 residues. The trim removed 0 bases at V and 9 bases at J, leaving 10 bases unmatched. CDR3 loop: CASSLAPSGGKSEQFF. The CDR3, as DNA: TGTGCCAGCAGCTTAGCGCCTTCGGGAGGGAAATCTGAGCAGTTCTTC.

This clonotype was counted at least ten times. The chain recombines TRBV11-3 with TRBJ1-4, with D possibly matching TRBD1 (6 bases). CDR1 and CDR2 (germline): SGHNT, YENEEA. The CDR3 totals 16 residues. V dropped 5 bases and J dropped 6 bases, with 19 bases sitting between them. For the CDR3, the DNA is TGTGCCAGCAGCACCCGGGACCCCAGGGGCTATGAAAAACTGTTTTTT. It is translated as CASSTRDPRGYEKLFF.

The chain is built from TRBV27 and TRBJ2-6; 9 positions match TRBD1. The CDR3 covers 20 residues. The trim removed 4 bases at V and 0 bases at J, leaving 13 bases unmatched. Germline V gene data show CDR1 as MNHEY and CDR2 as SMNVEV (reference sequence). CDR3 sequence: CASSSPLTGTGTSGANVLTF. The CDR3 DNA reads TGTGCCAGCAGTTCTCCCCTCACAGGGACAGGGACCTCTGGGGCCAACGTCCTGACTTTC.

This clonotype was recorded at least ten times. This chain connects TRBV20-1 to TRBJ2-1; D remains unclear. CDR1 is DFQATT, CDR2 SNEGSKA, per germline (reference sequence). The CDR3 spans 12 residues. V was clipped by 3 bases and J by 4 bases, with 7 bases between them. CDR3 amino acids: CSAREAYNEQFF. In DNA form, the CDR3 reads TGCAGTGCTAGGGAAGCGTACAATGAGCAGTTCTTC.

This clonotype appeared many times. V gene TRBV29-1 combines with J gene TRBJ1-5, with 10 bases lining up with TRBD1. Germline V gene sequence: CDR1 SQVTM, CDR2 ANQGSEA. CDR3 size: 15 residues. V was pared by 6 bases and J by 4 bases, with 9 bases of the junction left unmatched. Written as DNA, the CDR3 is TGCAGCGTAAAACCCGGGACAGGGGTGAATCAGCCCCAGCATTTT. This gives the protein CSVKPGTGVNQPQHF.

This clonotype was recorded at least ten times. The rearrangement joins TRBV19 to TRBJ2-7, with a possible D match to TRBD2 (6 bases). Germline V gene sequence: CDR1 LNHDA, CDR2 SQIVND (reference sequence). With 4 bases removed from V and 4 bases from J, the gap between germline ends came to 17 bases. The CDR3 extends over 15 amino acids. The CDR3 DNA is TGTGCCAGTAGTAATCAGCAGGGAGGAACATACGAGCAGTACTTC. Translation: CASSNQQGGTYEQYF.

J is TRBJ2-2 and V is TRBV11-2; TRBD1 aligns across 9 bases. The CDR3 sequence is 15 residues long. Looked up from germline, CDR1 is SGHAT and CDR2 is FQNNGV. With V trimmed by 3 bases and J by 7 bases, 6 bases remained unmatched. The chain's CDR3 is CASSFYGQGSGELFF. DNA for the CDR3: TGTGCCAGCAGCTTCTACGGACAGGGGAGCGGGGAGCTGTTTTTT.

This clonotype was counted many times. The V and J genes are TRBV20-1 and TRBJ2-7; D assignment may be TRBD1 or TRBD2 (5 bases each). The CDR3 extends over 11 amino acids. Germline V gives CDR1 DFQATT, CDR2 SNEGSKA (reference sequence). Written as DNA, the CDR3 is TGCAGAGCCGAGGGGCCCTACGAGCAGTACTTC. Translation gives CRAEGPYEQYF.

Ten or more counts support this clonotype. The chain joins TRBV3-1 to TRBJ2-3; a weak D match, TRBD2 (6 bases). Germline CDR1 reads LGHDT; CDR2 reads YNNKEL (reference sequence). CDR3 size: 14 residues. The V end was cut by 1 base, the J end by 2 bases, with 7 bases between. CDR3 amino acids: CASSQGGNTDTQYF. CDR3 nucleotides: TGTGCCAGCAGCCAAGGCGGGAACACAGATACGCAGTATTTT.